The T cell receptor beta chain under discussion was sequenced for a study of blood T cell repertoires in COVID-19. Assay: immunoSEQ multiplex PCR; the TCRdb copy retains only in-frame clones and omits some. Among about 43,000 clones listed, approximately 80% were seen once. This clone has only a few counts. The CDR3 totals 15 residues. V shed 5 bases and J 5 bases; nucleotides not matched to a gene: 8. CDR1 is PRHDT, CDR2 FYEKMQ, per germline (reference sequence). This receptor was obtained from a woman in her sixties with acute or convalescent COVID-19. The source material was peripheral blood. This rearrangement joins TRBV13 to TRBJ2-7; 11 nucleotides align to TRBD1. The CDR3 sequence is CASSGGQGAINEQYF. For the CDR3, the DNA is TGTGCCAGCAGCGGTGGACAGGGGGCGATTAACGAGCAGTACTTC.